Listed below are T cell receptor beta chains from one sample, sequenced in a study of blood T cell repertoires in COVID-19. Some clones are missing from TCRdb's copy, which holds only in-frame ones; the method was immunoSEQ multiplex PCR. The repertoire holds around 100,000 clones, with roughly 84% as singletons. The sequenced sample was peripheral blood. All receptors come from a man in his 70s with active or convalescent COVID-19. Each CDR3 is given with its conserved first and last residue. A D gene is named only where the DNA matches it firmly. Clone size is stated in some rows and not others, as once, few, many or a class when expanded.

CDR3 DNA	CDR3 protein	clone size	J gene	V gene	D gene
TGTGCCAGAAGCCGAAAGGGCCAGGGAGGTGAAGCTTTCTTT	CARSRKGQGGEAFF	-	TRBJ1-1	TRBV7-5	-
TGTGCCAGCAGTTTAGAAGGGACTGGCAACGCGGGTACGCAGTATTTT	CASSLEGTGNAGTQYF	-	TRBJ2-3	TRBV28	-
TGTGCCTGGAGCCTACCGCAGGCGACAGCTTTCTTT	CAWSLPQATAFF	-	TRBJ1-1	TRBV30	-
TGTGCCAGCAGTGAAGGCAGGGGGGATGAAAAACTGTTTTTT	CASSEGRGDEKLFF	-	TRBJ1-4	TRBV2	TRBD1
TGTGCCAGCTCACCCGACGGAGGGAATGAAAAACTGTTTTTT	CASSPDGGNEKLFF	-	TRBJ1-4	TRBV18	-
TGCGCCAGCAGCCAAGATGAGGGCAGTGTGAACACTGAAGCTTTCTTT	CASSQDEGSVNTEAFF	-	TRBJ1-1	TRBV4-1	-
TGTGCCAGCAGTTTAAGTCAGGGGAGAGAAGCTTTCTTT	CASSLSQGREAFF	few	TRBJ1-1	TRBV12-3/TRBV12-4	-
TGTGCCAGCCGCATGAGGGTTGAGAACGAAAAACTGTTTTTT	CASRMRVENEKLFF	-	TRBJ1-4	TRBV27	-
TGTGCCTGGAACGACAGGGCCGGGGAGCTGTTTTTT	CAWNDRAGELFF	-	TRBJ2-2	TRBV30	TRBD1
TGTGCCAGCTCACTCGGGACAGGGGGCCTGAACACTGAAGCTTTCTTT	CASSLGTGGLNTEAFF	-	TRBJ1-1	TRBV18	TRBD1
TGCGCCAGCAGCTTGGTGCCTAGCGGGGGGGCCTCTCAAGAGACCCAGTACTTC	CASSLVPSGGASQETQYF	few	TRBJ2-5	TRBV5-1	TRBD2
TGTGCCAGCAGCCAAGTTGGGACAGGTCTCCTTTCGGTAGCGGGGGGTCAGCAGTTCTTC	CASSQVGTGLLSVAGGQQFF	-	TRBJ2-1	TRBV14	TRBD2
TGTGCCAGCAGTTATTCGGGCGGGGGAGGGCCCCAGCATTTT	CASSYSGGGGPQHF	-	TRBJ1-5	TRBV6-2/TRBV6-3	-
TGTGCCAGCAGTTTCCCCAGGGGGCCCCAGACGTCGCCCCAGCATTTT	CASSFPRGPQTSPQHF	-	TRBJ1-5	TRBV28	TRBD1
TGTGCCAGCAGCTTGAACAGGGGCAGTGAGCAGTACTTC	CASSLNRGSEQYF	-	TRBJ2-7	TRBV9	TRBD1
TGTGCCAGTAGTATAATTGGCGGTAGCGGGGGCTCTGGGGCCAACGTCCTGACTTTC	CASSIIGGSGGSGANVLTF	-	TRBJ2-6	TRBV19	TRBD2
TGTGCCAGCAGTTCCCGGCAAAGTGCAGGGTCCAAAAACATTCAGTACTTC	CASSSRQSAGSKNIQYF	once	TRBJ2-4	TRBV27	-
TGTGCCAGCAGCCAAGATCGTCTCGGGGGGGCGAATAATTCACCCCTCCACTTT	CASSQDRLGGANNSPLHF	once	TRBJ1-6	TRBV3-1/TRBV3-2	-
TGTGCCAGTAGTCCCCAGACAGGGATAGCCAAAAACATTCAGTACTTC	CASSPQTGIAKNIQYF	-	TRBJ2-4	TRBV19	TRBD1
TGTGCCAGCAGCCGGAACACTGAAGCTTTCTTT	CASSRNTEAFF	few	TRBJ1-1	TRBV5-4	-
TGTGCCAGCTCATCGACAGGGTTAACTGAAGCTTTCTTT	CASSSTGLTEAFF	-	TRBJ1-1	TRBV18	TRBD1
TGTGCCAGCCGAGAGGAGTACGAGCAGTACTTC	CASREEYEQYF	-	TRBJ2-7	TRBV6-5	-
TGTGCCAGCAGCTTAGAGGGCGGGGCCTACAATGAGCAGTTCTTC	CASSLEGGAYNEQFF	-	TRBJ2-1	TRBV7-2	-
TGTGCCACCCCGGAAAGGAGCTCTGGAAACACCATATATTTT	CATPERSSGNTIYF	few	TRBJ1-3	TRBV6-5	-
TGTGCCAGCTCTACCCAGGTGGCGGGGTTCTTACAAGAGACCCAGTACTTC	CASSTQVAGFLQETQYF	-	TRBJ2-5	TRBV18	-
TGTGCCAGCAGCCAAGATGAGGTGCTAACTAATGAAAAACTGTTTTTT	CASSQDEVLTNEKLFF	-	TRBJ1-4	TRBV3-1/TRBV3-2	-
TGTGCCAGCACCCGTGATCAGGTAAACACTGAAGCTTTCTTT	CASTRDQVNTEAFF	-	TRBJ1-1	TRBV28	-
TGTGCCAGCAACACGAACGTGAACACTGAAGCTTTCTTT	CASNTNVNTEAFF	-	TRBJ1-1	TRBV2	-
TGTGCCAGCACCCTGGGGGGGGCAAGCACCGGGGAGCTGTTTTTT	CASTLGGASTGELFF	-	TRBJ2-2	TRBV2	-
TGTGCCAGCAGCCGAGGACAGGGGCCGAACTATGGCTACACCTTC	CASSRGQGPNYGYTF	-	TRBJ1-2	TRBV3-1/TRBV3-2	TRBD1
TGTGCCAGCAGTCCGGGACTGCTTAATTCACCCCTCCACTTT	CASSPGLLNSPLHF	-	TRBJ1-6	TRBV25-1	-
TGTGCCAGCAGCGTAGTGCCGGGGTGGAATGAGCAGTTCTTC	CASSVVPGWNEQFF	-	TRBJ2-1	TRBV9	-
TGTGCCAGTAGCAGACCCAGAGGGGGAGATATTAATGAGCAGTTCTTC	CASSRPRGGDINEQFF	-	TRBJ2-1	TRBV19	-
TGTGCCAGCAGTGAAGGGGGAGGGAAGGCACACTCCTACGAGCAGTACTTC	CASSEGGGKAHSYEQYF	-	TRBJ2-7	TRBV6-1	TRBD2
TGTGCCAGCAGTGGGGCAGGGCGAAATGAGCAGTTCTTC	CASSGAGRNEQFF	-	TRBJ2-1	TRBV25-1	-
TGTGCCAGCAGCGTCACTAGCGGGGGCGGGGATACGCAGTATTTT	CASSVTSGGGDTQYF	-	TRBJ2-3	TRBV9	TRBD2
TGTGCCAGCAGTTCCGGACAGATGAATGAAAAACTGTTTTTT	CASSSGQMNEKLFF	-	TRBJ1-4	TRBV28	-
TGTGCCAGCAGTGACCGACTGAGGACAGGGAGGGTATCCAATAGCAATCAGCCCCAGCATTTT	CASSDRLRTGRVSNSNQPQHF	few	TRBJ1-5	TRBV2	TRBD1
TGTGCCTGGAGTGTGGAGGGGTACGGTTCACCCCTCCACTTT	CAWSVEGYGSPLHF	-	TRBJ1-6	TRBV30	-
TGCGCCAGCAGCGCGCTAGCGGGGGGGCAATGGCAAGAGACCCAGTACTTC	CASSALAGGQWQETQYF	-	TRBJ2-5	TRBV5-1	TRBD2
TGTGCTAGCAACCGGGACAGGGGCGACCATTCTTATGGCTACACCTTC	CASNRDRGDHSYGYTF	few	TRBJ1-2	TRBV12-5	TRBD1